Below are 23 T cell receptor beta chains sequenced from a single sample in a study of shared clonotypes between healthy human individuals. Using immunoSEQ multiplex PCR, the repertoire was profiled, and TCRdb retains in-frame clones only, with some absent. The sample lists 2 million to 2.5 million clones; 80% to 95% were seen once. The sequenced material came from naive CD4+ T cells from PBMCs. Subset specified: CD45RA+ positively selected. The receptors were gathered from a man younger than 30 in good health. Some clones in this sample may be carry-over from other donors' samples.

The chain carries TRBV10-3 and TRBJ2-1; the D gene is possibly TRBD2 (6 bases). Trimming removed 3 bases from V and 10 bases from J, with 13 bases in between. The CDR3 has 13 amino acids. Germline V gives CDR1 ENHRY, CDR2 SYGVKD. The CDR3 sequence is CAISELAAGEQFF. CDR3 in DNA: TGTGCCATCAGTGAACTAGCCGCTGGAGAGCAGTTCTTC.

This clone was detected only once. The chain uses TRBV6-6 and TRBJ1-5, with a weak D call TRBD1 (5 bases). The CDR3 consists of 16 residues. The germline gives CDR1 MNHNY, CDR2 SVGAGI (reference sequence). V dropped 6 bases and J dropped 0 bases, with 15 bases sitting between them. The CDR3 nucleotides are TGTGCCAGCAGACACTCAGGGACTAATAGCAATCAGCCCCAGCATTTT. This gives the protein CASRHSGTNSNQPQHF.

CDR3 in DNA: TGTGCCAGCAGTAGAGTTCAGGCGGGAACTGAAGCTTTCTTT. Encoded protein: CASSRVQAGTEAFF. The genes are TRBV27 and TRBJ1-1; D gene ambiguous. Deletions cut 5 bases from V and 5 bases from J, with 15 bases between. The CDR3 consists of 14 residues. Germline loops: CDR1 MNHEY, CDR2 SMNVEV (reference sequence).

This clone was seen a single time. This chain connects TRBV7-5 to TRBJ1-5; TRBD1, the D gene given by the table, was not confirmed from the DNA. TRBV7-5 is recorded as a pseudogene. The CDR3 sequence is 15 residues long. CDR3: CVRSLATGFNQPQHF. The CDR3 region has the DNA TGTGTCAGAAGCTTAGCCACAGGGTTCAATCAGCCCCAGCATTTT.

The chain employs TRBV5-1 and TRBJ2-2; D ambiguous. Trimming shortened V by 0 bases and J by 4 bases, and 7 bases separated the two germline ends. The CDR3 loop spans 14 amino acids. Germline V gene lookup returns CDR1 SGHRS and CDR2 YFSETQ. CDR3 amino acids: CASSLGESTGELFF. CDR3 coding DNA: TGCGCCAGCAGCTTGGGAGAGAGCACCGGGGAGCTGTTTTTT.

This clone came up once. This rearrangement joins TRBV7-9 to TRBJ1-3, with a possible D match to TRBD1 (5 bases). Trimming left V 3 bases short and J 0 bases short, with 18 bases between. The CDR3 has 18 residues. Germline CDR1 and CDR2: SEHNR and FQNEAQ (reference sequence). CDR3 in DNA: TGTGCCAGCAGCTTCTTCCCACGACGGACAAGCTCTGGAAACACCATATATTTT. This sequence encodes CASSFFPRRTSSGNTIYF. The full variable domain, completed using reference TRBV7-9 and TRBJ1-3, is DTGVSQNPRHKITKRGQNVTFRCDPISEHNRLYWYRQTLGQGPEFLTYFQNEAQLEKSRLLSDRFSAERPKGSFSTLEIQRTEQGDSAMYLCASSFFPRRTSSGNTIYFGEGSWLTVV.

The chain couples TRBV6-1 to TRBJ2-4, with 7 bases identical to TRBD1. Trimming at V came to 6 bases and at J to 0 bases, leaving 5 bases not matched to a gene. This CDR3 has 15 amino acids. In germline, CDR1 is MNHNS, CDR2 SASEGT. The CDR3 region is CASSRQGTAKNIQYF. CDR3 DNA sequence: TGTGCCAGCAGCAGACAGGGAACAGCCAAAAACATTCAGTACTTC.

The V and J genes are TRBV11-2 and TRBJ2-7; either TRBD1 or TRBD2 may fit D (5 bases each). Trimming cost V 1 base and J 5 bases, with 9 bases left between them. Germline CDR1 reads SGHAT; CDR2 reads FQNNGV. The CDR3 spans 13 residues. This CDR3 is CASSLGRGHEQYF. DNA of the CDR3: TGTGCCAGCAGCTTAGGACGGGGCCACGAGCAGTACTTC.

This clone was seen once. The J gene is TRBJ1-2, the V gene TRBV30; weak D call: TRBD1 (5 bases). Trimming took off 8 bases at V and 7 bases at J, with 23 bases between the two ends. Germline-derived CDR1 and CDR2 are GTSNPN and SVGIG (reference sequence). This CDR3 contains 14 residues. The CDR3, as DNA: TGTGCCAAGAGACTTCTGGGCAGGGAGCGTGGCTACACCTTC. It translates to CAKRLLGRERGYTF.

The V gene is TRBV5-6, the J gene TRBJ2-3; tentative D call: TRBD2 (6 bases). Per the germline V gene, CDR1 is SGHDT and CDR2 is YYEEEE. The CDR3 extends over 14 amino acids. V lost 3 bases and J lost 0, with 8 bases in between. Here the CDR3 reads CASSSSGSTDTQYF. The CDR3, as DNA: TGTGCCAGCAGCTCAAGCGGGAGCACAGATACGCAGTATTTT. Full variable domain (outside the CDR3, taken from reference TRBV5-6 and TRBJ2-3): DAGVTQSPTHLIKTRGQQVTLRCSPKSGHDTVSWYQQALGQGPQFIFQYYEEEERQRGNFPDRFSGHQFPNYSSELNVNALLLGDSALYLCASSSSGSTDTQYFGPGTRLTVL.

The J gene is TRBJ2-7, the V gene TRBV29-1; D might be TRBD1 or TRBD2, each matching 5 bases. The length of the CDR3 is 10 residues. The V end was cut by 5 bases, the J end by 5 bases, with 7 bases between. Germline CDR1 is SQVTM and CDR2 is ANQGSEA. CDR3 sequence: CSVRGDEQYF. For the CDR3, the DNA is TGCAGCGTTCGAGGGGACGAGCAGTACTTC.

The chain combines TRBV7-9 with TRBJ1-1; D unresolved. The germline CDR1 and CDR2 sequences are SEHNR and FQNEAQ (reference sequence). Trimming took 2 bases from V and 1 from J, leaving 5 bases between them. This CDR3 region has 13 residues. The CDR3: CASSLFGNTEAFF. The CDR3, as DNA: TGTGCCAGCAGCTTATTCGGGAACACTGAAGCTTTCTTT.

This clone was counted a single time. The chain couples TRBV5-1 to TRBJ1-1, with D perhaps matching TRBD1 (5 bases). Looked up from germline, CDR1 is SGHRS and CDR2 is YFSETQ. CDR3 length equals 13 residues. The ends were cut back, 0 bases at V and 7 bases at J, with 10 bases in the middle. CDR3 loop: CASSLDWGGEAFF. The CDR3 DNA reads TGCGCCAGCAGCTTGGATTGGGGGGGTGAAGCTTTCTTT.

This chain uses TRBV2 with TRBJ2-7, with D possibly matching TRBD2 (6 bases). In germline, CDR1 is SNHLY, CDR2 FYNNEI. The CDR3 is 16 amino acids. V was trimmed by 11 bases and J by 6 bases, leaving 29 bases between them. The CDR3 is CAVYPTARLETPEQYF. As DNA, the CDR3 is TGTGCCGTTTACCCGACGGCTCGACTAGAAACTCCCGAGCAGTACTTC.

The chain uses TRBV9 and TRBJ2-5, with 13 bases that match TRBD2. This CDR3 is 15 amino acids long. In germline, CDR1 is SGDLS, CDR2 YYNGEE. V dropped 3 bases and J dropped 2; count of bases not matched to a gene: 1. Here the CDR3 DNA reads TGTGCCAGCAGCGGGACTAGCGGGAGACAAGAGACCCAGTACTTC. Protein: CASSGTSGRQETQYF.

V usage is TRBV11-1 and J usage is TRBJ2-7, with 8 bases identical to TRBD1. This CDR3 region has 15 residues. CDR1 is SGHAT and CDR2 is FQDESV in the germline V gene (reference sequence). V shed 5 bases, J shed 3 bases, and the junction held 9 bases outside the gene matches. The CDR3: CASSADRDRLYEQYF. In DNA form, the CDR3 reads TGTGCCAGCAGCGCAGACCGGGACAGGCTCTACGAGCAGTACTTC.

The rearrangement joins TRBV28 to TRBJ2-7; tentatively, D is TRBD1 (6 bases). Germline CDR1 MDHEN, CDR2 SYDVKM. V was cut by 6 bases and J by 2 bases, with 17 bases left in between. The CDR3 covers 15 residues. The CDR3 region is CASRKSGASTYEQYF. The CDR3 nucleotides read TGTGCCAGCAGAAAATCAGGGGCATCCACCTACGAGCAGTACTTC.

The V call is TRBV4-1, the J call TRBJ1-3, with a possible D match to TRBD1 (6 bases). The CDR3 covers 20 residues. V gave up 0 bases and J gave up 0 bases, with 21 bases separating them. Germline CDR1 MGHRA, CDR2 YSYEKL. CDR3 DNA: TGCGCCAGCAGCCAAGATACGGTACCGGGGGCCAAAGGCTCTGGAAACACCATATATTTT. Encoded protein: CASSQDTVPGAKGSGNTIYF.

This chain's CDR3 is CASSLLTSYEQYF. The CDR3 DNA reads TGTGCCAGCAGCTTACTCACCTCCTACGAGCAGTACTTC. This rearrangement joins TRBV5-6 to TRBJ2-7, with unresolved D. Per germline, CDR1 SGHDT and CDR2 YYEEEE. The V end was cut by 2 bases, the J end by 0 bases, with 6 bases between. This CDR3 spans 13 amino acids.

This chain connects TRBV4-1 to TRBJ1-3; maybe TRBD1 (5 bases). V lost 4 bases and J 1 base, leaving 11 bases between the germline ends. Germline V gives CDR1 MGHRA, CDR2 YSYEKL. This CDR3 contains 15 residues. The CDR3 loop is CASSLPGGSGNTIYF. The CDR3 nucleotides read TGCGCCAGCAGCCTCCCCGGGGGGTCTGGAAACACCATATATTTT.

J is TRBJ2-3 and V is TRBV6-5; 9 positions agree with TRBD1. CDR1 is MNHEY and CDR2 is SVGAGI in the germline V gene. J lost 4 bases, V lost 6 bases, and 5 bases had no gene match. This CDR3 spans 14 amino acids. The CDR3 coding sequence is TGTGCCAGCAGCCCCTGGACAGGGGCAGATACGCAGTATTTT. It encodes CASSPWTGADTQYF.

The V call is TRBV10-1, the J call TRBJ2-1; 9 bases are a match to TRBD2. Germline CDR1 WNHNN, CDR2 SYGVQD (reference sequence). The CDR3 is 17 amino acids. V lost 6 bases, J lost 0 bases, and 9 bases stayed unmatched. CDR3 region: CASSYHSGSHSYNEQFF. CDR3 coding DNA: TGCGCCAGCAGCTACCATAGCGGGAGCCACTCCTACAATGAGCAGTTCTTC.

As for this clone: Other DNA sequences of this sample code for an identical CDR3. This chain links TRBV5-1 with TRBJ2-7; 11 positions match TRBD1. CDR3 length: 14 residues. Germline trimming cut 2 bases from V and 5 bases from J; bases unmatched to any gene: 3. From germline, CDR1 is SGHRS and CDR2 YFSETQ. The DNA of the CDR3 is TGCGCCAGCAGCTTAGGGACAGGGGGTAACGAGCAGTACTTC. It specifies CASSLGTGGNEQYF.